The 28 T cell receptor beta chains given below trace back to one sample, sequenced in a study of CD8 T cells in Susac syndrome. Reverse transcription used roughly 0.5 to 1 ug RNA and random hexamers. TCRdb recomputed calls from the immunoSEQ multiplex PCR reads with MiXCR, one row per CDR3 protein. The sample lists roughly 120,000 distinct CDR3 sequences, roughly 93% occurring once. Sequencing was carried out using CD4+ T cells from PBMCs. The receptors derive from a human donor with multiple sclerosis.

The chain joins TRBV11-2 to TRBJ2-1, with TRBD2 as a possible D gene (6 bases). CDR1 is SGHAT and CDR2 is FQNNGV in the germline V gene. This CDR3 contains 14 residues. V lost 7 bases to trimming and J lost 5 bases, with 15 bases between them. CDR3 DNA sequence: TGTGCCAGCACCCTCCGGGACTCAAACAATGAGCAGTTCTTC. The encoded protein is CASTLRDSNNEQFF. The entire variable domain, with the rest obtained from reference TRBV11-2 and TRBJ2-1, is as follows: EAGVAQSPRYKIIEKRQSVAFWCNPISGHATLYWYQQILGQGPKLLIQFQNNGVVDDSQLPKDRFSAERLKGVDSTLKIQPAKLEDSAVYLCASTLRDSNNEQFFGPGTRLTVL.

The V and J genes are TRBV5-1 and TRBJ2-1; 8 bases are a match to TRBD2. This CDR3 contains 15 residues. V gave up 5 bases and J gave up 4 bases; unmatched junction bases: 8. CDR1 is SGHRS and CDR2 is YFSETQ in the germline V gene. As DNA, the CDR3 is TGCGCCAGCAGTCCTGATACTAGCGGTTACAATGAGCAGTTCTTC. It codes for CASSPDTSGYNEQFF.

The chain combines TRBV11-2 with TRBJ2-3; D not resolved. CDR3 length: 15 residues. CDR1 is SGHAT, CDR2 FQNNGV, per germline. Between the trimmed V and J ends, which lost 5 bases and 0 bases, there was a span of 12 bases. This CDR3 reads CASSPWGQSTDTQYF. The CDR3 DNA sequence: TGTGCCAGCAGCCCGTGGGGTCAGAGCACAGATACGCAGTATTTT.

The genes are TRBV7-9 and TRBJ1-5; D is undetermined. V was pared by 1 base and J by 1 base, with 8 bases between. In germline, CDR1 is SEHNR, CDR2 FQNEAQ (reference sequence). This CDR3 is built from 15 residues. This CDR3 reads CASSLDGRSNQPQHF. Here the CDR3 DNA reads TGTGCCAGCAGCTTAGATGGCAGGAGCAATCAGCCCCAGCATTTT.

This chain connects TRBV12-3 or TRBV12-4 to TRBJ1-2, with D perhaps matching TRBD1 (5 bases). V was cut by 5 bases and J by 2 bases, with 12 bases left in between. This CDR3 has 14 residues. In DNA form, the CDR3 reads TGTGCCAGCAGTCCACAGGTATCGAACTATGGCTACACCTTC. It encodes CASSPQVSNYGYTF.

The CDR3 bases are TGTGCCAGCTCACCACGCCAGGGGGAAGGCTACACCTTC. It specifies CASSPRQGEGYTF. V usage is TRBV18 and J usage is TRBJ1-2, with 7 positions matching TRBD1. The CDR3 is 13 residues long. Germline CDR1 KGHSH, CDR2 LQKENI. J gave up 8 bases and V 1 base, and 4 bases lay outside the gene matches.

The V call is TRBV9, the J call TRBJ2-1, with unresolved D. The V end was cut by 0 bases, the J end by 4 bases, with 2 bases between. CDR1 and CDR2 (germline): SGDLS, YYNGEE. The CDR3 has 12 residues. CDR3 amino acids: CASSVGYNEQFF. The CDR3 DNA sequence: TGTGCCAGCAGCGTAGGTTACAATGAGCAGTTCTTC.

The J gene is TRBJ2-6, the V gene TRBV2; D remains ambiguous. Trimming stripped 7 bases from V and 2 bases from J, with 9 bases between. The V gene's germline CDR1 is SNHLY and CDR2 FYNNEI. The CDR3 spans 14 residues. The CDR3 protein is CASTDPPGANVLTF. The CDR3 DNA reads as TGTGCCAGCACCGACCCCCCTGGGGCCAACGTCCTGACTTTC.

The chain couples TRBV7-3 to TRBJ2-1; 13 nucleotides line up with TRBD2. Germline V gene data show CDR1 as SGHTA and CDR2 as FQGTGA. J gave up 10 bases and V 4 bases, and 7 bases lay outside the gene matches. The length of the CDR3 is 15 residues. Here the CDR3 DNA reads TGTGCCAGCAGCTCGGGACTAGCGGGGAAACAGGAGCAGTTCTTC. Translated: CASSSGLAGKQEQFF. The variable domain in full, with the rest retrieved from reference TRBV7-3 and TRBJ2-1, is GAGVSQTPSNKVTEKGKYVELRCDPISGHTALYWYRQSLGQGPEFLIYFQGTGAADDSGLPNDRFFAVRPEGSVSTLKIQRTERGDSAVYLCASSSGLAGKQEQFFGPGTRLTVL.

The gene calls are TRBV29-1 and TRBJ2-1; tentative D call: TRBD2 (5 bases). CDR3 length equals 10 residues. The germline V gene has CDR1 SQVTM and CDR2 ANQGSEA. The V end was cut by 7 bases, the J end by 8 bases, with 9 bases between. This CDR3 is CSGRGHEQFF. CDR3 bases: TGCAGCGGCAGAGGGCATGAGCAGTTCTTC.

The chain joins TRBV28 to TRBJ2-2; D is perhaps TRBD1 (6 bases). The CDR3 sequence is 13 residues long. Germline-derived CDR1 and CDR2 are MDHEN and SYDVKM. The V gene lost 8 bases and the J gene lost 2 bases, with 9 bases spanning the gap. The CDR3 DNA is TGTGCCAGCCGGGACATCAACACCGGGGAGCTGTTTTTT. Its protein product is CASRDINTGELFF.

V gene TRBV19 combines with J gene TRBJ1-5; D is unresolved. V lost 7 bases to trimming and J lost 6 bases, with 10 bases between them. From germline, CDR1 is LNHDA and CDR2 SQIVND (reference sequence). The CDR3 totals 12 residues. CDR3 amino acids: CASNEYLQPQHF. DNA for the CDR3: TGTGCCAGTAACGAGTACCTTCAGCCCCAGCATTTT. Full variable domain (rest looked up from reference TRBV19 and TRBJ1-5): DGGITQSPKYLFRKEGQNVTLSCEQNLNHDAMYWYRQDPGQGLRLIYYSQIVNDFQKGDIAEGYSVSREKKESFPLTVTSAQKNPTAFYLCASNEYLQPQHFGDGTRLSIL.

The chain uses TRBV3-1 and TRBJ1-2; tentatively, D is TRBD1 (5 bases). The germline CDR1 and CDR2 sequences are LGHDT and YNNKEL (reference sequence). The length of the CDR3 is 13 residues. V lost 3 bases to trimming and J lost 4 bases, with 9 bases between them. CDR3 DNA sequence: TGTGCCAGCAGCCACAGGGATCTCTATGGCTACACCTTC. Its protein product is CASSHRDLYGYTF.

The chain has TRBV7-9 and TRBJ2-7; tentative D call: TRBD1 (5 bases). Germline values: CDR1 SEHNR, CDR2 FQNEAQ (reference sequence). V shed 5 bases and J shed 6 bases, with 23 bases lying between them. This CDR3 is 16 amino acids long. CDR3 DNA: TGTGCCAGCAGCACCTACAAACGTATCACAGGAACCGAGCAGTACTTC. Protein: CASSTYKRITGTEQYF.

V is TRBV2 and J is TRBJ2-5; tentatively, D is TRBD2 (5 bases). The V and J ends lost 4 bases and 5 bases respectively, with 11 bases between them. There are 13 residues in the CDR3. The germline V gene has CDR1 SNHLY and CDR2 FYNNEI. CDR3 protein: CASSVLGVETQYF. DNA of the CDR3: TGTGCCAGCAGTGTCCTGGGAGTTGAGACCCAGTACTTC.

The rearrangement joins TRBV2 to TRBJ2-7; D uncertain. This CDR3 has 12 amino acids. Trimming shortened V by 6 bases and J by 6 bases, and 12 bases separated the two germline ends. Germline values: CDR1 SNHLY, CDR2 FYNNEI. The DNA of the CDR3 is TGTGCCAGCAGCTACGGAACAGTCGAGCAGTACTTC. It specifies CASSYGTVEQYF.

The chain links TRBV12-3 or TRBV12-4 to TRBJ2-3; 8 bases map to TRBD2. J was trimmed by 2 bases and V by 7 bases; bases with no gene match: 5. This CDR3 contains 14 residues. The CDR3 DNA follows: TGTGCCAGCATGAGCGGGGGAGCCACAGATACGCAGTATTTT. It is translated as CASMSGGATDTQYF.

This clonotype was found once. The rearrangement joins TRBV29-1 to TRBJ2-7; D is unclear. There are 13 residues in the CDR3. In germline, CDR1 is SQVTM, CDR2 ANQGSEA. V was cut by 5 bases and J by 1 base, with 12 bases left in between. The DNA for the CDR3 is TGCAGCGTTCGATCGCGATCATCCTACGAGCAGTACTTC. It specifies CSVRSRSSYEQYF.

This sequence joins TRBV29-1 and TRBJ1-2; possibly TRBD1 for D (6 bases). This CDR3 spans 14 amino acids. CDR1 is SQVTM and CDR2 is ANQGSEA in the germline V gene. Trimming removed 2 bases at V and 4 bases at J, with 14 bases between. Here the CDR3 reads CSVERSGQPYGYTF. The CDR3 DNA sequence: TGCAGCGTTGAAAGGTCTGGACAGCCCTATGGCTACACCTTC.

This chain connects TRBV2 to TRBJ1-1; D is unclear. V lost 5 bases and J lost 4, with 11 bases in between. The V gene's germline CDR1 is SNHLY and CDR2 FYNNEI. The CDR3 is made up of 13 amino acids. The CDR3 is CASSKEGGTEAFF. CDR3 bases: TGTGCCAGCAGTAAGGAGGGAGGCACTGAAGCTTTCTTT. The full variable domain, its missing parts supplied by reference TRBV2 and TRBJ1-1, is EPEVTQTPSHQVTQMGQEVILRCVPISNHLYFYWYRQILGQKVEFLVSFYNNEISEKSEIFDDQFSVERPDGSNFTLKIRSTKLEDSAMYFCASSKEGGTEAFFGQGTRLTVV.

V is TRBV6-1 and J is TRBJ1-5; D remains ambiguous. The CDR3 runs to 13 residues. With 6 bases removed from V and 7 bases from J, the gap between germline ends came to 13 bases. Germline V lookup: CDR1 MNHNS, CDR2 SASEGT. The CDR3 nucleotides read TGTGCCAGCAGGACGACGATAAAACAGCCCCAGCATTTT. It translates to CASRTTIKQPQHF.

The V call is TRBV5-1, the J call TRBJ2-5; D unclear. CDR1 is SGHRS and CDR2 is YFSETQ in the germline V gene. Between the trimmed V and J ends, which lost 0 bases and 0 bases, there was a span of 6 bases. The CDR3 length is 14 residues. CDR3 in amino acids: CASSLVADQETQYF. The DNA of the CDR3 is TGCGCCAGCAGCTTGGTGGCGGACCAAGAGACCCAGTACTTC.

The chain links TRBV7-9 to TRBJ1-1; D is unresolved. V was trimmed by 4 bases and J by 1 base, leaving 10 bases between them. This CDR3 contains 14 residues. The germline CDR1 and CDR2 sequences are SEHNR and FQNEAQ (reference sequence). DNA for the CDR3: TGTGCCAGCAGCTCCCGAGGTAGGAACACTGAAGCTTTCTTT. This codes for CASSSRGRNTEAFF.

This clonotype was seen a few times. This rearrangement joins TRBV7-2 to TRBJ1-5; unclear D gene. The CDR3 length is 14 residues. CDR1 SGHTA and CDR2 FQGNSA come from the germline V gene. The germline V and J ends were trimmed by 2 bases and 0 bases, with 5 bases remaining between them. The CDR3 loop is CASSLTHSNQPQHF. The CDR3 region has the DNA TGTGCCAGCAGCTTAACCCATAGCAATCAGCCCCAGCATTTT.

The rearrangement links TRBV19 to TRBJ1-1; possibly TRBD1 for D (5 bases). Deletions cut 5 bases from V and 6 bases from J, with 19 bases between. This CDR3 comprises 15 residues. Germline-derived CDR1 and CDR2 are LNHDA and SQIVND (reference sequence). CDR3 nucleotides: TGTGCCAGTAGTTCGAACCCAGGGATGTTGTCTGAAGCTTTCTTT. Amino acid sequence: CASSSNPGMLSEAFF.

This rearrangement joins TRBV7-6 to TRBJ1-6; D not certain. This CDR3 is 13 amino acids long. Germline CDR1 and CDR2: SGHVS and FNYEAQ. With 6 bases removed from V and 9 bases from J, the gap between germline ends came to 12 bases. The CDR3 coding sequence is TGTGCCAGCAGTTCGTGGATGGGTTCACCCCTCCACTTT. This sequence encodes CASSSWMGSPLHF.

This chain connects TRBV29-1 to TRBJ2-7, with TRBD2 identical over 8 bases. Germline V gene data show CDR1 as SQVTM and CDR2 as ANQGSEA. The CDR3 consists of 14 residues. V was pared by 5 bases and J by 0 bases, with 6 bases of the junction left unmatched. The CDR3 loop is CSVRTSWSSYEQYF. The CDR3 nucleotides read TGCAGCGTTCGGACTAGCTGGAGCTCCTACGAGCAGTACTTC.

Only a few counts were recorded for this clonotype. This chain joins TRBV3-1 and TRBJ2-7; either TRBD1 or TRBD2 may fit D (5 bases each). There are 13 residues in the CDR3. The germline V and J ends were trimmed by 2 bases and 4 bases, with 9 bases remaining between them. Germline CDR1 is LGHDT and CDR2 is YNNKEL (reference sequence). In DNA, the CDR3 is TGTGCCAGCAGCCAACGGGGCCTTTACGAGCAGTACTTC. This sequence encodes CASSQRGLYEQYF.